These 2 T cell receptor beta chains were all obtained from the same sample, sequenced in a study of shared clonotypes between healthy human individuals. Profiling relied on immunoSEQ multiplex PCR, and the TCRdb table lists in-frame clones only, not all of them. Found here are about 2,500,000 clones, over 85% of them singletons; the top ten hold about 0.13%. Source material: naive CD4+ T cells sorted from blood. Subset denoted: CD45RA+ positively selected. The receptors come from a man younger than 30 in good health.

The V gene is TRBV4-1, the J gene TRBJ2-5; 12 bases line up with TRBD2. The CDR3 totals 16 residues. After removal of 2 bases from V and 4 bases from J, the junction contained 5 bases not matched to a gene. Per germline, CDR1 MGHRA and CDR2 YSYEKL. CDR3 loop: CASSQTLAGGVETQYF. CDR3 DNA: TGCGCCAGCAGCCAAACACTAGCGGGGGGAGTAGAGACCCAGTACTTC.

V gene TRBV5-6 combines with J gene TRBJ2-4, with 7 bases fitting TRBD1. Germline trimming cut 3 bases from V and 7 bases from J; bases unmatched to any gene: 7. The CDR3 contains 14 residues. Germline-derived CDR1 and CDR2 are SGHDT and YYEEEE. Written as DNA, the CDR3 is TGTGCCAGCAGCTACCGGGACAGTGGGAACATTCAGTACTTC. Its protein is CASSYRDSGNIQYF.